This T cell receptor (beta chain) was sequenced in a study of blood T cell repertoires in COVID-19. Sequenced by immunoSEQ multiplex PCR; TCRdb stores in-frame clones only, minus some. This sample carries about 120,000 clones, 60% to 85% of them seen once, and the ten largest clones take about 2.5%. The length of the CDR3 is 13 residues. Trimming took 3 bases from V and 3 from J, leaving 8 bases between them. The germline gives CDR1 KGHSH, CDR2 LQKENI. Sequencing was carried out using peripheral blood. This TCR was sampled from an older man with acute or convalescent COVID-19. The chain recombines TRBV18 with TRBJ1-1; D may be TRBD1 (6 bases). CDR3 amino acids: CASSPSGDTEAFF. CDR3 nucleotides: TGTGCCAGCTCACCCTCAGGGGACACTGAAGCTTTCTTT.